A single sample is the source of the 2 T cell receptor beta chains below, sequenced in a study of OX40 agonist ivuxolimab in advanced cancers. Here immunoSEQ multiplex PCR was the method, and the copy in TCRdb shows in-frame clones only, minus some. The sample has 45,000 to 75,000 clones, about 85% seen once. This specimen was CD4+ or CD8+ T cells sorted from blood, taken in a trial of the OX40 agonist ivuxolimab. The origin of the receptors is an adult with an advanced solid tumor such as melanoma, head and neck, liver or kidney cancer.

This chain joins TRBV4-2 and TRBJ1-4; a possible D gene is TRBD1 (5 bases). The germline V gene has CDR1 LGHNA and CDR2 YNFKEQ. Trimming cost V 0 bases and J 7 bases, with 15 bases left between them. The CDR3 runs 16 residues. CDR3 sequence reads: CASSQDSGQGFEKLFF. CDR3 in DNA: TGTGCCAGCAGCCAAGACTCAGGGCAGGGATTTGAAAAACTGTTTTTT.

The count of this clone is one. The rearrangement joins TRBV5-4 to TRBJ2-6; D is possibly TRBD2 (5 bases). Germline loops: CDR1 SGHNT, CDR2 YYREEE (reference sequence). The germline V and J ends were trimmed by 1 base and 3 bases, with 8 bases remaining between them. This CDR3 is built from 15 residues. The CDR3 protein is CASSLLGSGANVLTF. The CDR3 DNA reads TGTGCCAGCAGCTTGCTGGGGAGTGGGGCCAACGTCCTGACTTTC.